The 13 T cell receptor beta chains below come from one sample, sequenced in a study of human T cells and chemical hapten exposure. The sample's time point: pre-sensitization, week 0. Treatment noted: therapeutic diphenylcyclopropenone sensitization with weekly scalp DPC. TCRdb re-called the RACE reads through MiXCR, storing one row per CDR3 protein. This table holds fewer than 350,000 distinct CDR3 sequences, around 7.3% found once. The specimen was whole blood, collected in connection with sensitization to the hapten diphenylcyclopropenone (DPC). Source of these receptors: a man between 18 and 35 years old with alopecia areata. Some clones in this sample may be carry-over from other donors' samples.

At least ten counts were recorded for this clonotype. The chain uses TRBV7-9 and TRBJ1-1; D call uncertain. Germline values: CDR1 SEHNR, CDR2 FQNEAQ (reference sequence). The CDR3 runs 13 residues. With 6 bases removed from V and 3 bases from J, the gap between germline ends came to 11 bases. The CDR3 loop is CASSPQGYTEAFF. In DNA, the CDR3 is TGTGCCAGCAGTCCCCAAGGATACACTGAAGCTTTCTTT.

This clonotype was seen many times. This sequence joins TRBV12-3 or TRBV12-4 and TRBJ2-2, with a tentative D call TRBD1 (6 bases). V lost 3 bases and J lost 1, with 12 bases in between. The CDR3 is 16 residues long. CDR3 sequence (DNA): TGTGCCAGCAGTTTGAACTTCAGGGGGAACACCGGGGAGCTGTTTTTT. Protein: CASSLNFRGNTGELFF.

The table lists this clonotype with a few counts. V is TRBV29-1 and J is TRBJ1-1; tentative D call: TRBD1 (5 bases). This CDR3 is built from 12 residues. V lost 4 bases and J 5 bases, leaving 11 bases between the germline ends. CDR1 is SQVTM, CDR2 ANQGSEA, per germline. CDR3 nucleotides: TGCAGCGTTGCCGGGGGAGAGACTGAAGCTTTCTTT. It yields the protein CSVAGGETEAFF.

The rearrangement uses TRBV5-5 and TRBJ2-7; 9 bases agree with TRBD1. Germline values: CDR1 SGHKS, CDR2 YYEKEE (reference sequence). Trimming cost V 3 bases and J 4 bases; bases outside gene matches: 11. The CDR3 length is 16 residues. The CDR3 DNA reads as TGTGCCAGCAGCTCACCACTCGGGACAGGGTCTTACGAGCAGTACGTC. It specifies CASSSPLGTGSYEQYV.

This clonotype was observed a handful of times. The CDR3 sequence is CASSQENWGGGPGDTQYF. The CDR3 DNA reads TGCGCCAGCAGCCAAGAAAATTGGGGGGGTGGCCCTGGAGATACGCAGTATTTT. The V and J genes are TRBV4-3 and TRBJ2-3; 7 bases fit TRBD2. Germline assignment: CDR1 LGHNA and CDR2 YSLEER. The V gene end was trimmed by 0 bases and the J gene end by 5 bases; junction bases not matched to a gene: 14. This CDR3 contains 18 residues.

This clonotype was counted only a few times. The V gene is TRBV6-5, the J gene TRBJ2-6; D uncertain. V was trimmed by 6 bases and J by 1 base, leaving 10 bases between them. The CDR3 sequence is 15 residues long. Germline CDR1 reads MNHEY; CDR2 reads SVGAGI. The CDR3 region is CASRTIRSGANVLTF. DNA for the CDR3: TGTGCCAGCAGGACCATAAGGTCTGGGGCCAACGTCCTGACTTTC.

J is TRBJ1-3 and V is TRBV20-1; D is undetermined. Germline loops: CDR1 DFQATT, CDR2 SNEGSKA (reference sequence). The V end was cut by 4 bases, the J end by 0 bases, with 10 bases between. The CDR3 has 14 residues. This CDR3 reads CSAIPALSGNTIYF. CDR3 DNA: TGCAGTGCTATCCCAGCCCTCTCTGGAAACACCATATATTTT.

This clonotype was seen a few times. The chain recombines TRBV6-2 or TRBV6-3 with TRBJ2-1; D is unresolved. The germline V gene encodes CDR1 MNHEY and CDR2 SVGEGT. V was trimmed by 2 bases and J by 9 bases, leaving 11 bases between them. CDR3 length: 13 residues. CDR3 sequence: CASSYTESGEQFF. In nucleotides, the CDR3 is TGTGCCAGCAGTTACACGGAGTCGGGTGAGCAGTTCTTC.

The CDR3 DNA follows: TGTGCCAGCAGCCCCAGACAGGGTGTACACAATGAGCAGTTCTTC. It yields the protein CASSPRQGVHNEQFF. This chain connects TRBV5-6 to TRBJ2-1; 7 nucleotides align to TRBD1. The CDR3 spans 15 residues. Germline values: CDR1 SGHDT, CDR2 YYEEEE. The ends lost 4 bases at V and 5 bases at J; junction bases unmatched: 9.

This rearrangement joins TRBV2 to TRBJ1-2; D is ambiguous. V shed 3 bases and J shed 8 bases, with 10 bases lying between them. This CDR3 spans 12 amino acids. Looked up from germline, CDR1 is SNHLY and CDR2 is FYNNEI. The CDR3 DNA follows: TGTGCCAGCAGTGAGATGGGAGAGGGCTACACCTTC. As protein: CASSEMGEGYTF.

The chain combines TRBV20-1 with TRBJ2-7, with D perhaps TRBD2 (6 bases). Trimming cost V 1 base and J 0 bases, with 7 bases left between them. CDR1 DFQATT and CDR2 SNEGSKA come from the germline V gene (reference sequence). The CDR3 consists of 13 residues. Written as DNA, the CDR3 is TGCAGTGCTAGAGTTAGCGGCTCCTACGAGCAGTACGTC. It specifies CSARVSGSYEQYV.

This rearrangement joins TRBV10-3 to TRBJ2-2; maybe TRBD2 (6 bases). V lost 10 bases to trimming and J lost 1 base, with 25 bases between them. Germline-derived CDR1 and CDR2 are ENHRY and SYGVKD. The CDR3 is 18 residues long. The CDR3 sequence is CATDTGTGLFQNTGELFF. In nucleotides, the CDR3 is TGTGCCACTGATACCGGGACTGGACTTTTCCAGAACACCGGGGAGCTGTTTTTT.

This clonotype was seen only a few times. J is TRBJ1-1 and V is TRBV7-2; 7 positions match TRBD1. With V trimmed by 1 base and J by 4 bases, 15 bases remained unmatched. The CDR3 extends over 18 amino acids. Germline V CDR1 and CDR2: SGHTA, FQGNSA. This CDR3 reads CASSLVVAGRGIGTEAFF. Written as DNA, the CDR3 is TGTGCCAGCAGCTTAGTTGTCGCTGGCAGGGGGATTGGCACTGAAGCTTTCTTT.